These 9 T cell receptor beta chains share one sample of origin, sequenced in a study of vaccination and CD4 T cells after COVID-19. Treatment of the sample: roughly 10-day PBMC culture with coronavirus spike peptide pools or control peptides (ViraFEST assay). These receptors have no known antigen. The Oncomine TCR Beta short-read assay sequenced DNA from cultured CD4+ T cells. One entry per CDR3 protein, called by TCRdb with MiXCR from the PCR reads. The sample lists 10,000 to 15,000 distinct CDR3 sequences; approximately 81% were seen once. This specimen was CD4+ T cells from blood, cultured in vitro, taken after SARS-CoV-2 vaccination. The receptor set was obtained from a human donor who received a COVID-19 vaccine.

This clonotype was seen a handful of times. This chain uses TRBV7-9 with TRBJ1-1; TRBD1 agrees at 10 bases. Germline V gene sequence: CDR1 SEHNR, CDR2 FQNEAQ (reference sequence). The CDR3 consists of 19 residues. V lost 1 base to trimming and J lost 3 bases; unmatched junction nucleotides: 14. CDR3 coding DNA: TGTGCCAGCAGCTTAGACCAGCCCGGGACAGGGGTGGGGGACACTGAAGCTTTCTTT. Translated, it gives CASSLDQPGTGVGDTEAFF.

This chain connects TRBV7-8 to TRBJ2-5; 9 bases align to TRBD2. Per germline, CDR1 SGHVS and CDR2 FQNEAQ. V trimming: 5 bases; J trimming: 5 bases; junction bases outside the gene matches: 9. The CDR3 has 15 residues. CDR3 loop: CASSPPGLALETQYF. The DNA of the CDR3 is TGTGCCAGCAGCCCCCCGGGACTAGCTTTGGAGACCCAGTACTTC.

This clonotype was detected only a few times. The chain carries TRBV21-1 and TRBJ1-5; the D segment call TRBD1 is taken from the table without a DNA check. TRBV21-1 is recorded as a pseudogene. The CDR3 totals 15 residues. The CDR3 sequence: CASSNRTDSNQPQHF. As DNA, the CDR3 is TGTGCCAGCAGCAATCGGACAGATAGCAATCAGCCCCAGCATTTT.

The chain links TRBV11-2 to TRBJ1-2; D may be TRBD1 (5 bases). CDR1 is SGHAT and CDR2 is FQNNGV in the germline V gene. Trimming stripped 4 bases from V and 1 base from J, with 7 bases between. The CDR3 contains 13 residues. This chain's CDR3 is CASSYGGNYGYTF. DNA for the CDR3: TGTGCCAGCAGCTACGGGGGTAACTATGGCTACACCTTC. Full variable domain (missing parts from reference TRBV11-2 and TRBJ1-2): EAGVAQSPRYKIIEKRQSVAFWCNPISGHATLYWYQQILGQGPKLLIQFQNNGVVDDSQLPKDRFSAERLKGVDSTLKIQPAKLEDSAVYLCASSYGGNYGYTFGSGTRLTVV.

The V call is TRBV6-1, the J call TRBJ2-5; tentative D call: TRBD1 (5 bases). Germline loops: CDR1 MNHNS, CDR2 SASEGT. This CDR3 is 14 amino acids long. The germline V and J ends were trimmed by 6 bases and 2 bases, with 13 bases remaining between them. The CDR3 here is CASRPRQTQETQYF. The CDR3 DNA follows: TGTGCCAGCAGGCCACGACAGACTCAAGAGACCCAGTACTTC.

The rearrangement joins TRBV6-1 to TRBJ1-2, with D maybe TRBD1 (6 bases). The germline V gene encodes CDR1 MNHNS and CDR2 SASEGT. Trimming pared 5 bases from V and 4 bases from J, leaving 14 bases between. The CDR3 contains 14 residues. The CDR3 region has the DNA TGTGCCAGCAGTCGTGGGGGCAACTCCTATGGCTACACCTTC. Translation: CASSRGGNSYGYTF.

V usage is TRBV30 and J usage is TRBJ1-2; 7 bases fit TRBD1. Trimming at V came to 3 bases and at J to 4 bases, leaving 17 bases not matched to a gene. The CDR3 length is 17 residues. CDR1 is GTSNPN and CDR2 is SVGIG in the germline V gene (reference sequence). Here the CDR3 reads CAWSDEDGQWTGYGYTF. The CDR3 DNA follows: TGTGCCTGGAGCGACGAAGACGGACAATGGACAGGCTATGGCTACACCTTC.

The chain recombines TRBV20-1 with TRBJ1-3, with 7 bases matching TRBD1. V shed 7 bases and J 1 base; nucleotides not matched to a gene: 7. The CDR3 length is 14 residues. Germline-derived CDR1 and CDR2 are DFQATT and SNEGSKA (reference sequence). CDR3 sequence: CSVSMGQSGNTIYF. CDR3 sequence (DNA): TGCAGTGTTAGCATGGGACAGTCTGGAAACACCATATATTTT.

This clonotype was recorded a few times. This chain uses TRBV6-1 with TRBJ1-6; D gene uncertain. Trimming stripped 1 base from V and 6 bases from J, with 13 bases between. Germline V CDR1 and CDR2: MNHNS, SASEGT. The CDR3 length is 16 residues. CDR3 protein: CASSEVFRESNSPLHF. The CDR3 DNA sequence: TGTGCCAGCAGTGAAGTCTTTAGGGAGAGTAATTCACCCCTCCACTTT.